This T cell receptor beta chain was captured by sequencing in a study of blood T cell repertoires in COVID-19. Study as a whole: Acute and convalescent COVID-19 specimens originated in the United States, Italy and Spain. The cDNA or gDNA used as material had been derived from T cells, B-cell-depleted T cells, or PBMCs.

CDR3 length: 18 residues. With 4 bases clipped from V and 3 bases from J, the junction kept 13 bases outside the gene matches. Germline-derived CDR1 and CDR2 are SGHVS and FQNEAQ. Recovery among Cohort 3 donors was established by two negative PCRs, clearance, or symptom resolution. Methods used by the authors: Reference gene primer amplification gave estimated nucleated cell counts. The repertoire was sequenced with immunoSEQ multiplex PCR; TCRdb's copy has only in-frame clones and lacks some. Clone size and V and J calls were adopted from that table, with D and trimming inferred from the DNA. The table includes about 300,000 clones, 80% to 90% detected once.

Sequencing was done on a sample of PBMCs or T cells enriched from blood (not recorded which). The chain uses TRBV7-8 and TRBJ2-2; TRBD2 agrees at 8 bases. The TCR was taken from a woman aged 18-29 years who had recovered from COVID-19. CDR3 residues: CASSWGLSGRGYTGELFF. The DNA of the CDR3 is TGTGCCAGCAGCTGGGGTCTTTCCGGGAGGGGATACACCGGGGAGCTGTTTTTT.